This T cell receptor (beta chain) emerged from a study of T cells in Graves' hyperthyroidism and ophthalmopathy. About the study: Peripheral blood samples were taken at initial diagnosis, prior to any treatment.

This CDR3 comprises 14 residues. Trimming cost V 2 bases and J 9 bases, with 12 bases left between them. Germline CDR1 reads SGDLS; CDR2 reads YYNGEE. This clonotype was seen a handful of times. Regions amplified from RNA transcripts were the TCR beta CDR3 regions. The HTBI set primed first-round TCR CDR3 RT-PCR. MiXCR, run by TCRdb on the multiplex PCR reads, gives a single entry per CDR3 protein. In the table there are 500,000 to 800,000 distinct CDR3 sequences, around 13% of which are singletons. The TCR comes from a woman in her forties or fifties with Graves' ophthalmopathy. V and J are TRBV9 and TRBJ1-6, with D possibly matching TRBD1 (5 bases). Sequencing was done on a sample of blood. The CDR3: CASSVQGGSSPLHF. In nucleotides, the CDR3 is TGTGCCAGCAGCGTTCAGGGTGGCAGTTCACCCCTCCACTTT.